A single sample gave rise to the 24 T cell receptor beta chains below, sequenced in a study of regulatory T cells in long-lasting Graves disease. Stated time point: newly diagnosed GD, antithyroid drugs for less than 3 months. Following extraction of RNA from PBMCs, that RNA was used to make the TCR library. Arm-PCR of CDR3 regions with iRepertoire HTBI primers generated TCR beta libraries. TCRdb itself ran the multiplex PCR reads through MiXCR, one entry per CDR3 protein. The table has about 450,000 distinct CDR3 sequences, about 14% seen once; the top ten hold about 15%. Separately, the same data were catalogued under a study of T cells in Graves' hyperthyroidism and ophthalmopathy.

Sequences were derived from peripheral blood mononuclear cells (PBMCs), sampled at new diagnosis, from a patient treated with antithyroid drugs. The receptors derive from a woman in her fifties or sixties with Graves disease.

This clonotype was seen repeatedly, ten times or more. The CDR3 loop reads CASSKTGDTDTQYF. DNA for the CDR3: TGTGCCAGCAGCAAGACAGGAGACACAGATACGCAGTATTTT. The chain combines TRBV12-3 or TRBV12-4 with TRBJ2-3; D is perhaps TRBD1 (6 bases). Trimming took 6 bases from V and 2 from J, leaving 12 bases between them. This CDR3 spans 14 amino acids.

This clonotype appeared many times. The chain is built from TRBV6-4 and TRBJ2-2; D is unclear. The CDR3 runs 14 residues. Germline assignment: CDR1 MRHNA and CDR2 SNTAGT. V lost 4 bases to trimming and J lost 3 bases, with 9 bases between them. The CDR3 DNA sequence: TGTGCCAGCAGTGGCGATACCGACACCGGGGAGCTGTTTTTT. Protein product: CASSGDTDTGELFF.

The V and J genes are TRBV12-3 or TRBV12-4 and TRBJ2-4; 7 bases fit TRBD2. With 3 bases clipped from V and 9 bases from J, the junction kept 8 bases outside the gene matches. The CDR3 has 14 amino acids. This CDR3 reads CASSFLAPGGIQYF. The CDR3 DNA reads TGTGCCAGCAGTTTTCTAGCGCCGGGGGGCATTCAGTACTTC.

This chain links TRBV20-1 with TRBJ2-1; 8 nucleotides align to TRBD2. V shed 0 bases and J 9 bases; nucleotides not matched to a gene: 7. Germline V gene data show CDR1 as DFQATT and CDR2 as SNEGSKA (reference sequence). CDR3 length: 14 amino acids. CDR3 sequence reads: CSARDQLAAGEQFF. In DNA, the CDR3 is TGCAGTGCTAGAGATCAACTAGCGGCAGGTGAGCAGTTCTTC.

In its sample, this clonotype was seen many times. The chain combines TRBV28 with TRBJ2-6, with D possibly called TRBD1 or TRBD2 (5 bases each). CDR1 and CDR2 (germline): MDHEN, SYDVKM. This CDR3 is 15 amino acids long. The V end lost 6 bases, the J end lost 4 bases, and 13 bases lay between the germline ends. The CDR3 spells CASRPGATGANVLTF. The CDR3 DNA reads as TGTGCCAGCAGACCCGGGGCCACCGGGGCCAACGTCCTGACTTTC.

This clonotype occurred a few times. The V call is TRBV28, the J call TRBJ2-7; D may match TRBD1 or TRBD2 (5 bases each). Germline CDR1 is MDHEN and CDR2 is SYDVKM. The ends were cut back, 5 bases at V and 4 bases at J, with 18 bases in the middle. This CDR3 comprises 15 residues. CDR3 amino acids: CASSPKSGPPYEQYF. The CDR3 nucleotides are TGTGCCAGCAGTCCCAAGTCGGGACCGCCGTACGAGCAGTACTTC.

This clonotype has a count of ten or more. The J gene is TRBJ2-7, the V gene TRBV9, with TRBD2 identical over 7 bases. With V trimmed by 0 bases and J by 3 bases, 3 bases remained unmatched. Germline V gene lookup returns CDR1 SGDLS and CDR2 YYNGEE. The length of the CDR3 is 14 residues. This CDR3 reads CASSVGGGGYEQYF. The CDR3 DNA reads TGTGCCAGCAGCGTAGGGGGGGGAGGCTACGAGCAGTACTTC.

The rearrangement uses TRBV6-4 and TRBJ2-3; D is uncertain. Germline values: CDR1 MRHNA, CDR2 SNTAGT. CDR3 size: 13 residues. Trimming took 3 bases from V and 6 from J, leaving 10 bases between them. CDR3: CASSEVFGDTQYF. The CDR3 region has the DNA TGTGCCAGCAGTGAGGTTTTTGGGGATACGCAGTATTTT.

This clonotype was observed at least ten times. The V gene is TRBV11-2, the J gene TRBJ1-2; D is unclear. The CDR3 covers 13 residues. Germline values: CDR1 SGHAT, CDR2 FQNNGV. V gave up 0 bases and J gave up 7 bases, with 9 bases separating them. The chain's CDR3 is CASSLERTFGYTF. The CDR3 DNA sequence: TGTGCCAGCAGCTTAGAACGGACGTTTGGCTACACCTTC. The full variable domain, in which reference TRBV11-2 and TRBJ1-2 provide the parts outside the CDR3, is EAGVAQSPRYKIIEKRQSVAFWCNPISGHATLYWYQQILGQGPKLLIQFQNNGVVDDSQLPKDRFSAERLKGVDSTLKIQPAKLEDSAVYLCASSLERTFGYTFGSGTRLTVV.

This clonotype was seen many times. V usage is TRBV2 and J usage is TRBJ2-5, with D possibly matching TRBD1 (7 bases). CDR1 and CDR2 from the germline V gene are SNHLY and FYNNEI. The CDR3 has 14 residues. Trimming cost V 6 bases and J 3 bases, with 14 bases left between them. CDR3 amino acids: CASRRGGTEETQYF. The CDR3 DNA is TGTGCCAGCAGGAGAGGGGGGACAGAAGAGACCCAGTACTTC.

The sample holds a few counts of this clonotype. The gene calls are TRBV28 and TRBJ2-5, with D perhaps being TRBD1 or TRBD2 (6 bases each). There are 15 residues in the CDR3. In germline, CDR1 is MDHEN, CDR2 SYDVKM. The V gene lost 6 bases and the J gene lost 3 bases, with 17 bases spanning the gap. CDR3: CASSPTRRGKETQYF. DNA of the CDR3: TGTGCCAGCAGCCCCACCAGGAGGGGGAAAGAGACCCAGTACTTC.

The rearrangement uses TRBV20-1 and TRBJ2-3; 10 bases are a match to TRBD2. Germline V gene sequence: CDR1 DFQATT, CDR2 SNEGSKA (reference sequence). With 4 bases clipped from V and 4 bases from J, the junction kept 8 bases outside the gene matches. The CDR3 length is 15 residues. The CDR3 protein is CSATDGTSAADTQYF. CDR3 coding DNA: TGCAGTGCTACAGACGGGACTAGCGCCGCAGATACGCAGTATTTT.

This sequence joins TRBV5-1 and TRBJ2-2, with 11 bases lining up with TRBD2. Germline lookup yields CDR1 SGHRS and CDR2 YFSETQ. CDR3 length: 16 residues. J gave up 3 bases and V 4 bases, and 5 bases lay outside the gene matches. The CDR3 reads CASSPPGLADTGELFF. CDR3 DNA sequence: TGCGCCAGCAGCCCGCCGGGACTAGCGGACACCGGGGAGCTGTTTTTT.

The table lists this clonotype with many counts. This chain connects TRBV7-9 to TRBJ2-5; D possibly corresponds to TRBD2 (6 bases). V was cut by 6 bases and J by 1 base, with 15 bases left in between. Per germline, CDR1 SEHNR and CDR2 FQNEAQ (reference sequence). This CDR3 spans 15 amino acids. Written as DNA, the CDR3 is TGTGCCAGCAGACGCCCACTAGCCCTCCAAGAGACCCAGTACTTC. This gives the protein CASRRPLALQETQYF.

This clonotype was seen only once. This rearrangement joins TRBV2 to TRBJ2-1, with 8 nucleotides matching TRBD2. The CDR3 length is 20 residues. CDR1 is SNHLY, CDR2 FYNNEI, per germline. J gave up 4 bases and V 4 bases, and 21 bases lay outside the gene matches. CDR3 amino acids: CASSGISGSWFSGAYNEQFF. CDR3 sequence (DNA): TGTGCCAGCAGTGGGATCAGCGGGAGCTGGTTTAGCGGGGCGTACAATGAGCAGTTCTTC.

This chain joins TRBV3-1 and TRBJ1-6; 10 bases are a match to TRBD1. CDR1 and CDR2 (germline): LGHDT, YNNKEL (reference sequence). The CDR3 is 15 residues long. Trimming removed 4 bases from V and 5 bases from J; junction bases left unmatched: 2. The CDR3 spells CASSPGTGDNSPLHF. The DNA of the CDR3 is TGTGCCAGCAGCCCCGGGACAGGGGATAATTCACCCCTCCACTTT.

This clonotype was picked up many times. The chain recombines TRBV20-1 with TRBJ2-5; perhaps TRBD2 as D (6 bases). This CDR3 spans 15 amino acids. The germline V gene has CDR1 DFQATT and CDR2 SNEGSKA (reference sequence). The V end was cut by 0 bases, the J end by 2 bases, with 13 bases between. CDR3 loop: CSARDLAKSQETQYF. As DNA, the CDR3 is TGCAGTGCTAGAGATCTAGCGAAATCGCAAGAGACCCAGTACTTC.

This clonotype has only a few counts. V is TRBV6-2 or TRBV6-3 and J is TRBJ2-1; D may be TRBD1 (6 bases). V gave up 6 bases and J gave up 0 bases, with 15 bases separating them. Per germline, CDR1 MNHEY and CDR2 SVGEGT. CDR3 length: 16 residues. The CDR3 bases are TGTGCCAGCAGAGACCAAGGGGGATACTCCTACAATGAGCAGTTCTTC. Its protein product is CASRDQGGYSYNEQFF.

This chain uses TRBV2 with TRBJ2-3; D remains ambiguous. The V and J ends lost 7 bases and 2 bases respectively, with 13 bases between them. In germline, CDR1 is SNHLY, CDR2 FYNNEI. This CDR3 contains 14 residues. In DNA, the CDR3 is TGTGCCAGCAAAAGCAATTTGGCCACAGATACGCAGTATTTT. Translation: CASKSNLATDTQYF.

A remark on this clonotype: This may stem from a read error, because a much larger clone lies one nucleotide away. The chain couples TRBV5-1 to TRBJ2-7; D is undetermined. This CDR3 contains 14 residues. Looked up from germline, CDR1 is SGHRS and CDR2 is YFSETQ. This CDR3 is CASSTGRGAYEQCF. CDR3 coding DNA: TGCGCCAGCAGCACCGGGCGAGGTGCCTACGAGCAGTGCTTC.

The chain combines TRBV7-8 with TRBJ1-5, with TRBD1 matching 9 bases. CDR3 length: 20 residues. V trimming: 4 bases; J trimming: 1 base; junction bases outside the gene matches: 17. In germline, CDR1 is SGHVS, CDR2 FQNEAQ. This CDR3 reads CASSSGQGPIPRGSNQPQHF. CDR3 bases: TGTGCCAGCAGCTCAGGACAGGGGCCGATCCCCAGGGGAAGCAATCAGCCCCAGCATTTT.

This clonotype was detected many times. The V and J genes are TRBV7-2 and TRBJ2-1; the match to TRBD2 covers 7 bases. CDR1 SGHTA and CDR2 FQGNSA come from the germline V gene. The CDR3 is 15 amino acids. V gave up 4 bases and J gave up 4 bases; unmatched junction bases: 7. CDR3 residues: CASSSIAGGYNEQFF. The CDR3 coding sequence is TGTGCCAGCAGCTCAATAGCGGGTGGATACAATGAGCAGTTCTTC.

The rearrangement joins TRBV29-1 to TRBJ2-6; D uncertain. This CDR3 region has 13 residues. V lost 4 bases to trimming and J lost 4 bases, with 8 bases between them. Germline V CDR1 and CDR2: SQVTM, ANQGSEA. The CDR3 region is CSVGREGANVLTF. CDR3 in DNA: TGCAGCGTTGGTAGGGAAGGGGCCAACGTCCTGACTTTC.

This clonotype was detected ten times or more. This sequence joins TRBV2 and TRBJ1-5, with D maybe TRBD1 (5 bases). Germline CDR1 reads SNHLY; CDR2 reads FYNNEI. CDR3 length equals 16 residues. Trimming took 8 bases from V and 2 from J, leaving 19 bases between them. The CDR3 DNA is TGTGCCAGCGGGGGAGAGGGATTTTGGGGCAATCAGCCCCAGCATTTT. This sequence encodes CASGGEGFWGNQPQHF.